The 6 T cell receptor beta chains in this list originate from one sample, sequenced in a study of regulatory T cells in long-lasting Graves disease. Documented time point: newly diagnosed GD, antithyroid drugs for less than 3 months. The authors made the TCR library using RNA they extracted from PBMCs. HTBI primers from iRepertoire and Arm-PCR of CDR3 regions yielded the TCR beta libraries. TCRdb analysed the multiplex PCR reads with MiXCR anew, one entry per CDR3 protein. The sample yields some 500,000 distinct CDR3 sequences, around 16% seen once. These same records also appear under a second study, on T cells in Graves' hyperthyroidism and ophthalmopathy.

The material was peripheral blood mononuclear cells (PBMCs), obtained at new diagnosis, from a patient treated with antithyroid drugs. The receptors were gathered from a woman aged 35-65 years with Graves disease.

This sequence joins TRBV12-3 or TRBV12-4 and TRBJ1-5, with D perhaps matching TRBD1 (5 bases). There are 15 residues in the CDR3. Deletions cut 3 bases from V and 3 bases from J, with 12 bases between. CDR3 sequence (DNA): TGTGCCAGCAGTTTGCAGGGAGGAACCAATCAGCCCCAGCATTTT. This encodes CASSLQGGTNQPQHF.

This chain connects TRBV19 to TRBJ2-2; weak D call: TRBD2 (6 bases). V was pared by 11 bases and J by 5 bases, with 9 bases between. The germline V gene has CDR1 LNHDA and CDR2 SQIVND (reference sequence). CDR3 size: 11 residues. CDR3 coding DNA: TGTGCCGTTGGACTAACCGGGGAGCTGTTTTTT. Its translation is CAVGLTGELFF.

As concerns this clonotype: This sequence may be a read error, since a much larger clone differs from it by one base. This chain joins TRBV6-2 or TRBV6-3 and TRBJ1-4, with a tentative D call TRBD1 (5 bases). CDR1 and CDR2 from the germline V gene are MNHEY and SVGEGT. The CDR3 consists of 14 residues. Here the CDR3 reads CASSEWGLIERLFF. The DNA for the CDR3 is TGTGCCAGCAGTGAATGGGGCCTCATTGAAAGACTGTTTTTT.

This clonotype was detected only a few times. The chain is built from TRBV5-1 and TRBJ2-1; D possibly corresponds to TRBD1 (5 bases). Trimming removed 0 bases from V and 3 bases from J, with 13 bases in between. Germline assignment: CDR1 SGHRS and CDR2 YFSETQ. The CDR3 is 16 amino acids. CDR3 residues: CASSLAPQGVYNEQFF. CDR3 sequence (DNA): TGCGCCAGCAGCTTGGCCCCCCAGGGTGTCTACAATGAGCAGTTCTTC.

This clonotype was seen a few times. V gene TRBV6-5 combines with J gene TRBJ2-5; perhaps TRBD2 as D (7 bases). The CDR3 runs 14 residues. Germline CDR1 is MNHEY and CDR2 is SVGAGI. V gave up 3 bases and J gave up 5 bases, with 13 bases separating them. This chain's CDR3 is CASSYPGGGETQYF. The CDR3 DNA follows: TGTGCCAGCAGTTATCCGGGGGGCGGGGAGACCCAGTACTTC.

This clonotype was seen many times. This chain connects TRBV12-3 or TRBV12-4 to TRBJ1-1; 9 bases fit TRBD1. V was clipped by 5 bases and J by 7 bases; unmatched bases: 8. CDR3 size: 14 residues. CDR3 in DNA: TGTGCCAGCAGTCCTAGTCGGGACAGGGTTGAAGCTTTCTTT. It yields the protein CASSPSRDRVEAFF.